This paragraph reports one TCR beta chain. Its antigen is still unknown. The sample comes from a study of cytomegalovirus exposure and HLA in healthy donors. General study findings and limits: Trimming of TCR beta V- and J-genes showed a link, identified in a later analysis, to a missense DCLRE1C variant.

PCR employed 60 Vbeta and 13 Jbeta primers. TCRdb's table, derived via immunoSEQ multiplex PCR, lists solely in-frame clones and lacks some. Here the sample spans around 150,000 clones, about three quarters being singletons. Germline CDR1 and CDR2: LNHDA and SQIVND (reference sequence). Trimming at V came to 1 base and at J to 10 bases, leaving 6 bases not matched to a gene. The CDR3 has 15 amino acids. Input material: PBMCs. The gene calls are TRBV19 and TRBJ1-6, with 8 bases that match TRBD1. The receptor was derived from a middle-aged woman in good health and CMV-seropositive. Here the CDR3 reads CASSIVTDRGSPLHF. The CDR3 nucleotides read TGTGCCAGTAGTATAGTTACCGACAGGGGATCACCCCTCCACTTT. The complete variable domain, with remaining parts taken from reference TRBV19 and TRBJ1-6, reads DGGITQSPKYLFRKEGQNVTLSCEQNLNHDAMYWYRQDPGQGLRLIYYSQIVNDFQKGDIAEGYSVSREKKESFPLTVTSAQKNPTAFYLCASSIVTDRGSPLHFGNGTRLTVT.